The present T cell receptor beta chain was sequenced within a study of siplizumab effects on memory and regulatory T cells. General observations from the study: Naive T cells were seemingly more diverse than memory cells, and major contributions to the alloresponse seemed to be made by them. The study found that siplizumab significantly reduced alloreactive sequences traceable to unstimulated CD4+ memory cells. Whether the proliferating Tregs (from siplizumab cultures) were suppressive was not confirmed.

Assays covered 10^5 or so TCR templates per sample. Assay: immunoSEQ multiplex PCR; the TCRdb copy retains only in-frame clones and omits some. The sample includes roughly 80,000 clones, roughly 86% of them seen just once. Trimming left V 5 bases short and J 1 base short, with 6 bases between. The germline CDR1 and CDR2 sequences are SGHAT and FQNNGV. The CDR3 has 12 amino acids. The table lists this clone with a count of one. Its antigen is unknown. The receptor comes from a human donor in good health. Sequenced input: Tregs sorted from blood. The chain links TRBV11-2 to TRBJ2-7; no clear D gene. DNA of the CDR3: TGTGCCAGCAGCCCGGCGTCCTACGAGCAGTACTTC. Amino acids: CASSPASYEQYF.